The entry that follows covers one T cell receptor (beta chain) sequence. Its antigen is not identified. This record belongs to a study of Ad26.COV2.S vaccination and SARS-CoV-2 variants. Study as a whole: Intramuscular Ad26.COV2.S at 5x10^10 or 1x10^11 viral particles. Overall study findings and caveats: An underestimation of total T cell responses may have resulted from the TCR breadth and depth analyses.

Regarding treatment: 15 to 20 received Ad26.COV2.S at low or high dose, single or two shots; several received placebo; per-sample allocation not given. Following the first vaccine or placebo injection, samples were taken on day 63. Within Boston, the person who donated was an adult of 18-55 years. V was pared by 3 bases and J by 6 bases, with 8 bases between. Germline V lookup: CDR1 MGHRA, CDR2 YSYEKL. The CDR3 has 13 amino acids. Measured with immunoSEQ multiplex PCR; TCRdb has only the in-frame clones, and not every one. Of approximately 420,000 clones listed, 75% to 90% are singletons. Sequenced here: peripheral blood, sampled in a trial of Ad26.COV2.S vaccine versus placebo. The source of this sequence is a person between 18 and 59 years old who received the Ad26.COV2.S COVID-19 vaccine or a placebo. The chain couples TRBV4-1 to TRBJ2-2; D is undetermined. The CDR3 loop reads CASSHEAAGELFF. CDR3 sequence (DNA): TGCGCCAGCAGCCATGAAGCTGCCGGGGAGCTGTTTTTT.